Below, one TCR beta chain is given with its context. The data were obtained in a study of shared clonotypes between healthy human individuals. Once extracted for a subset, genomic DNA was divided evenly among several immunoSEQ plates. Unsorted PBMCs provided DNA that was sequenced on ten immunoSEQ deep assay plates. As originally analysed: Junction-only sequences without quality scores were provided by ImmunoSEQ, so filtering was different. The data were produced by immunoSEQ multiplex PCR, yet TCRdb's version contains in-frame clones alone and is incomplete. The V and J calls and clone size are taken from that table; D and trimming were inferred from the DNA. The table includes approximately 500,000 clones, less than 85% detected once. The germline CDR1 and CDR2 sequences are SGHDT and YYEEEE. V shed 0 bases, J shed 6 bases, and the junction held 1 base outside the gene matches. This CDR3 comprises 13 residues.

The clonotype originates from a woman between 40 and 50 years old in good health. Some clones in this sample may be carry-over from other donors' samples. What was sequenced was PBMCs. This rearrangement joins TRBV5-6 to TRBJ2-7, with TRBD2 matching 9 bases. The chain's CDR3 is CASSLGAGGEQYF. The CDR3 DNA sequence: TGTGCCAGCAGCTTGGGAGCGGGAGGCGAGCAGTACTTC. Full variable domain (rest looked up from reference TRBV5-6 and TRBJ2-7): DAGVTQSPTHLIKTRGQQVTLRCSPKSGHDTVSWYQQALGQGPQFIFQYYEEEERQRGNFPDRFSGHQFPNYSSELNVNALLLGDSALYLCASSLGAGGEQYFGPGTRLTVT.